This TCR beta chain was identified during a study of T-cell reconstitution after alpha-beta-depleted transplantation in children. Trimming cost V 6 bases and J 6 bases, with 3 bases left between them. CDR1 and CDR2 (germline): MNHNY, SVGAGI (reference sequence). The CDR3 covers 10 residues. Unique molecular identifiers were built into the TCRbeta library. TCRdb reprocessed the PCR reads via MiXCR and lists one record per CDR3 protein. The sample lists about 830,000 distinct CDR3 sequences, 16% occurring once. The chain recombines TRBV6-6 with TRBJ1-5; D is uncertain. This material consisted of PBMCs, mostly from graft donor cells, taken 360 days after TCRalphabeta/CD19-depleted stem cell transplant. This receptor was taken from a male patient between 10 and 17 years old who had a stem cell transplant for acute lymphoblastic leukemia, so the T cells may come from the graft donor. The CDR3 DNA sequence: TGTGCCAGCAGCCGTCAGCCCCAGCATTTT. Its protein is CASSRQPQHF.